The 19 T cell receptor beta chains below were found in one sample sequenced in a study of T cells in localized non-small cell lung cancer. Data came from immunoSEQ multiplex PCR; TCRdb stores just in-frame clones and leaves some out. This table holds 35,000 to 45,000 clones, about 90% found once. The input for sequencing was peripheral blood, taken before any cancer treatment. These receptors were obtained from a female donor older than 55 with stage I squamous cell lung carcinoma.

This clone appeared a few times. The rearrangement uses TRBV2 and TRBJ2-1; D is perhaps TRBD1 (6 bases). Between the trimmed V and J ends, which lost 6 bases and 8 bases, there was a span of 11 bases. From germline, CDR1 is SNHLY and CDR2 FYNNEI. This CDR3 is built from 12 residues. The CDR3 sequence: CASRGAGDEQFF. DNA for the CDR3: TGTGCCAGCAGGGGGGCTGGGGATGAGCAGTTCTTC.

The J gene is TRBJ2-3, the V gene TRBV28; 7 nucleotides line up with TRBD2. With V trimmed by 6 bases and J by 4 bases, 10 bases remained unmatched. Per the germline V gene, CDR1 is MDHEN and CDR2 is SYDVKM. There are 15 residues in the CDR3. CDR3 DNA sequence: TGTGCCAGCAGGAAGGGTCAGCGGGGCCCAGATACGCAGTATTTT. The encoded protein is CASRKGQRGPDTQYF.

The gene calls are TRBV19 and TRBJ1-2; D possibly corresponds to TRBD1 (5 bases). Trimming took 1 base from V and 5 from J, leaving 14 bases between them. CDR3 length: 15 amino acids. CDR1 and CDR2 from the germline V gene are LNHDA and SQIVND (reference sequence). As DNA, the CDR3 is TGTGCCAGTAGTATAGCCATGACATCAGGGTATGGCTACACCTTC. Protein product: CASSIAMTSGYGYTF.

The genes are TRBV6-1 and TRBJ1-2; a possible D gene is TRBD1 (6 bases). The germline gives CDR1 MNHNS, CDR2 SASEGT. Deletions cut 2 bases from V and 4 bases from J, with 14 bases between. This CDR3 comprises 15 residues. The CDR3 region has the DNA TGTGCCAGCAGTGAACGGGGGGGCTTCCCCTATGGCTACACCTTC. Residues: CASSERGGFPYGYTF.

The chain recombines TRBV19 with TRBJ1-5; 7 nucleotides align to TRBD1. From germline, CDR1 is LNHDA and CDR2 SQIVND (reference sequence). The CDR3 is 16 amino acids. J lost 3 bases, V lost 3 bases, and 8 bases had no gene match. Here the CDR3 reads CASSMKVQGYNQPQHF. The CDR3 nucleotides read TGTGCCAGTAGTATGAAGGTACAGGGGTACAATCAGCCCCAGCATTTT.

V is TRBV11-3 and J is TRBJ1-3, with 7 positions matching TRBD1. Trimming took 5 bases from V and 2 from J; bases not matched to a gene: 6. Germline-derived CDR1 and CDR2 are SGHNT and YENEEA. The CDR3 sequence is 15 residues long. CDR3 in DNA: TGTGCCAGCAGCATATCGACAGGGCCTGGAAACACCATATATTTT. Protein: CASSISTGPGNTIYF.

The chain couples TRBV6-6 to TRBJ1-3; D unclear. Germline CDR1 MNHNY, CDR2 SVGAGI (reference sequence). CDR3 length equals 13 residues. V lost 2 bases to trimming and J lost 5 bases, with 7 bases between them. CDR3 sequence reads: CASSYGPRNTIYF. The CDR3 nucleotides are TGTGCCAGCAGTTACGGACCGAGAAACACCATATATTTT.

The chain employs TRBV7-2 and TRBJ2-7; a possible D gene is TRBD1 (5 bases). The germline gives CDR1 SGHTA, CDR2 FQGNSA. Trimming took off 0 bases at V and 1 base at J, with 7 bases between the two ends. The CDR3 sequence is 14 residues long. The CDR3 coding sequence is TGTGCCAGCAGCTTAGCGACAGATTCCTACGAGCAGTACTTC. As protein: CASSLATDSYEQYF.

The CDR3 bases are TGTGCCAGTAGTACTCAGGGGTATCCTAATGAAAAACTGTTTTTT. Its protein product is CASSTQGYPNEKLFF. The chain uses TRBV19 and TRBJ1-4; a weak D match, TRBD1 (6 bases). The V end lost 4 bases, the J end lost 3 bases, and 12 bases lay between the germline ends. The CDR3 spans 15 residues. Germline V lookup: CDR1 LNHDA, CDR2 SQIVND (reference sequence).

The rearrangement uses TRBV4-1 and TRBJ2-1; weak D call: TRBD1 (5 bases). The CDR3 runs 16 residues. The ends were cut back, 0 bases at V and 2 bases at J, with 11 bases in the middle. The germline CDR1 and CDR2 sequences are MGHRA and YSYEKL. CDR3 region: CASSQEATGAYNEQFF. The CDR3 DNA reads as TGCGCCAGCAGCCAAGAGGCAACAGGTGCCTACAATGAGCAGTTCTTC.

The V and J genes are TRBV5-1 and TRBJ2-1, with 7 nucleotides matching TRBD1. This CDR3 comprises 15 residues. The J segment lost 4 bases and the V segment lost 0 bases, leaving 4 bases of the junction unmatched. CDR1 and CDR2 from the germline V gene are SGHRS and YFSETQ. The CDR3, as DNA: TGCGCCAGCAGCTTGGAGGGACAGCCTTACAATGAGCAGTTCTTC. It yields the protein CASSLEGQPYNEQFF.

The chain combines TRBV9 with TRBJ2-2; D possibly corresponds to TRBD2 (6 bases). V lost 4 bases and J 7 bases, leaving 23 bases between the germline ends. Germline CDR1 is SGDLS and CDR2 is YYNGEE. This CDR3 has 17 amino acids. The CDR3 is CASSPVLSGGRGGELFF. CDR3 DNA sequence: TGTGCCAGCAGCCCTGTTCTTAGCGGAGGTAGGGGCGGGGAGCTGTTTTTT.

The chain employs TRBV27 and TRBJ2-5; 10 bases match TRBD2. The CDR3 sequence is 15 residues long. The junction had 7 bases not matched to a gene; V was cut back by 4 bases and J by 5 bases. The V gene's germline CDR1 is MNHEY and CDR2 SMNVEV (reference sequence). CDR3 loop: CASSYNSGRLETQYF. CDR3 DNA: TGTGCCAGCAGTTACAATAGCGGGAGGTTGGAGACCCAGTACTTC.

This chain joins TRBV19 and TRBJ1-4; D not certain. The V gene lost 5 bases and the J gene lost 6 bases, with 13 bases spanning the gap. This CDR3 spans 14 amino acids. Germline-derived CDR1 and CDR2 are LNHDA and SQIVND (reference sequence). CDR3 sequence reads: CASSRSPSDEKLFF. CDR3 DNA sequence: TGTGCCAGTAGTCGAAGCCCGTCGGATGAAAAACTGTTTTTT.

J is TRBJ2-1 and V is TRBV5-1; the D is unclear. This CDR3 region has 13 residues. With 0 bases removed from V and 6 bases from J, the gap between germline ends came to 7 bases. Looked up from germline, CDR1 is SGHRS and CDR2 is YFSETQ. The CDR3 protein is CASSLGVINEQFF. CDR3 DNA sequence: TGCGCCAGCAGCTTGGGGGTTATCAATGAGCAGTTCTTC.

The chain carries TRBV30 and TRBJ2-1; 13 nucleotides match TRBD2. The V gene's germline CDR1 is GTSNPN and CDR2 SVGIG (reference sequence). The CDR3 has 14 residues. Germline trimming cut 4 bases from V and 7 bases from J; bases unmatched to any gene: 4. The CDR3 DNA sequence: TGTGCCTGGAAGACTAGCGGGAGGATGAATGAGCAGTTCTTC. Translating gives CAWKTSGRMNEQFF.

The chain carries TRBV11-2 and TRBJ2-7; 13 bases map to TRBD2. Germline V gene sequence: CDR1 SGHAT, CDR2 FQNNGV. V gave up 2 bases and J gave up 6 bases; unmatched junction bases: 1. The CDR3 has 14 amino acids. CDR3 amino acids: CASSLTSGRGEQYF. CDR3 in DNA: TGTGCCAGCAGCTTAACTAGCGGGAGGGGCGAGCAGTACTTC.

CDR3 region: CASMTAGGGRGQFF. The CDR3 nucleotides are TGCGCCAGCATGACAGCGGGAGGGGGTCGCGGGCAGTTCTTC. The chain carries TRBV10-2 and TRBJ2-1, with 10 bases aligning to TRBD2. With V trimmed by 7 bases and J by 12 bases, 12 bases remained unmatched. Germline V gene lookup returns CDR1 WSHSY and CDR2 SAAADI. This CDR3 comprises 14 residues.

The chain combines TRBV11-2 with TRBJ2-7, with D perhaps matching TRBD1 or TRBD2 (5 bases each). V was pared by 6 bases and J by 2 bases, with 14 bases between. Germline values: CDR1 SGHAT, CDR2 FQNNGV. The CDR3 runs 14 residues. The CDR3 nucleotides are TGTGCCAGCAGTAAGCCCGGGACCCCCTACGAGCAGTACTTC. It yields the protein CASSKPGTPYEQYF.